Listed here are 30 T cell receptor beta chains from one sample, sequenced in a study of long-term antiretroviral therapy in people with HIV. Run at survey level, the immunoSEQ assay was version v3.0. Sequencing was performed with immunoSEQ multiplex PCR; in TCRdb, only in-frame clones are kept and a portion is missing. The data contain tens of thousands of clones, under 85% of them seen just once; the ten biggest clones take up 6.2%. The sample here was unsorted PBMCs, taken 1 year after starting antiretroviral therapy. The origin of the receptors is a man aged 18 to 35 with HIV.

The CDR3 coding sequence is TGTGCCAGCAGCGCCGGGGGGCGGGTCGAGTATGGCTACACCTTC. Residues: CASSAGGRVEYGYTF. The genes are TRBV9 and TRBJ1-2; TRBD1 is a possible D gene (6 bases). This CDR3 is built from 15 residues. Germline V gene lookup returns CDR1 SGDLS and CDR2 YYNGEE. The V and J ends lost 3 bases and 5 bases respectively, with 17 bases between them.

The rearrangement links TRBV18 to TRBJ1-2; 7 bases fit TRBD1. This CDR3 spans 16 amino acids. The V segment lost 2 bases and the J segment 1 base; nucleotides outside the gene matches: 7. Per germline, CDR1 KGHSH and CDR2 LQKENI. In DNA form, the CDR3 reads TGTGCCAGCTCACCAATTACAGGGGCCCATAACTATGGCTACACCTTC. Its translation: CASSPITGAHNYGYTF.

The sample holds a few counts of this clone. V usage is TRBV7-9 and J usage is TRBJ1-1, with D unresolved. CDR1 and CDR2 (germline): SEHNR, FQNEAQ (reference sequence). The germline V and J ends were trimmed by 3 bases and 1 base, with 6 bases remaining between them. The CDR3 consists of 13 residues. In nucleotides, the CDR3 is TGTGCCAGCAGCTTGGACCAGAACACTGAAGCTTTCTTT. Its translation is CASSLDQNTEAFF.

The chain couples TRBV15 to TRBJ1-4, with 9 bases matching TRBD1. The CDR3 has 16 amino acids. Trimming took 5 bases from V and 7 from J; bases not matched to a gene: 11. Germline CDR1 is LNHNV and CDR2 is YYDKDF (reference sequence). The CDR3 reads CATSLTGGFVAEKLFF. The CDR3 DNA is TGTGCCACCAGCTTAACAGGGGGCTTCGTGGCTGAAAAACTGTTTTTT.

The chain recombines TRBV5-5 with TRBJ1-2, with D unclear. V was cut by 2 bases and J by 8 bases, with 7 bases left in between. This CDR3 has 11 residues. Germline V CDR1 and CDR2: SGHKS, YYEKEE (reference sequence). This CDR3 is CASSFIGGYTF. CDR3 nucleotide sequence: TGTGCCAGCAGCTTTATTGGGGGCTACACCTTC.

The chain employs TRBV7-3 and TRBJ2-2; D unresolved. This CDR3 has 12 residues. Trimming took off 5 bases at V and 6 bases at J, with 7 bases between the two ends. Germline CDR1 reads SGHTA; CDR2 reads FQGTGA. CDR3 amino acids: CASSPGAGELFF. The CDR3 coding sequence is TGTGCCAGCAGCCCTGGCGCCGGGGAGCTGTTTTTT.

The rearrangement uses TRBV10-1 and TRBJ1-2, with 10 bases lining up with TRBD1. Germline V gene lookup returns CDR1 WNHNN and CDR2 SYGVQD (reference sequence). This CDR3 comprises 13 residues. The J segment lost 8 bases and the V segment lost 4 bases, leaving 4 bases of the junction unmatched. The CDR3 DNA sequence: TGCGCCAGCAGTGGGACAGGGGGAAGCGGCTACACCTTC. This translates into CASSGTGGSGYTF.

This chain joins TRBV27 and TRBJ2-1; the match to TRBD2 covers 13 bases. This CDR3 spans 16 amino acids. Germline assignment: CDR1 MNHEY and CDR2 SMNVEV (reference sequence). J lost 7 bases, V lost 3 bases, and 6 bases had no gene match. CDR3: CASSLDGTSGINEQFF. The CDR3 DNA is TGTGCCAGCAGTTTGGATGGGACTAGCGGGATAAATGAGCAGTTCTTC.

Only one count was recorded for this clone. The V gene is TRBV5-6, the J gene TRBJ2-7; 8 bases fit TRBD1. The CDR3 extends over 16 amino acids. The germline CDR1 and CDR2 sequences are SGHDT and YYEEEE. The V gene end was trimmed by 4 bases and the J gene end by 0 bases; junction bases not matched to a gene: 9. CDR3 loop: CASSTQTGGFSYEQYF. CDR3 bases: TGTGCCAGCAGCACACAAACAGGGGGTTTCTCCTACGAGCAGTACTTC.

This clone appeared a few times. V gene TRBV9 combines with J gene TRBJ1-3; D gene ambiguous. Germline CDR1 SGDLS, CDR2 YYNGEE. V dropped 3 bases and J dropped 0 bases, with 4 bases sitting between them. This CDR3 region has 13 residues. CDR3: CASSATSGNTIYF. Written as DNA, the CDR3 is TGTGCCAGCAGCGCCACCTCTGGAAACACCATATATTTT.

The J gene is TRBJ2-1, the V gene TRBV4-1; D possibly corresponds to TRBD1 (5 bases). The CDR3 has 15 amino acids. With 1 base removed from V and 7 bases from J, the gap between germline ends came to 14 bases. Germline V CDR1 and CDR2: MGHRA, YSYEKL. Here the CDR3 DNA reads TGCGCCAGCAGCCAAGTGGCTCAGGGCCGGAATGAGCAGTTCTTC. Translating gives CASSQVAQGRNEQFF.

The CDR3 DNA reads TGTGCCAGCAGTTACGAGGGATGGTCCACTGAAGCTTTCTTT. Its translation: CASSYEGWSTEAFF. The rearrangement links TRBV6-6 to TRBJ1-1; D gene ambiguous. V was trimmed by 2 bases and J by 4 bases, leaving 11 bases between them. Looked up from germline, CDR1 is MNHNY and CDR2 is SVGAGI (reference sequence). The CDR3 is 14 amino acids.

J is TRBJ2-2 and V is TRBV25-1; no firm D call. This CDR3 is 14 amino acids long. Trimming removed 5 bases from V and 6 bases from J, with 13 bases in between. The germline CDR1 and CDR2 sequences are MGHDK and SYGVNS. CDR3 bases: TGTGCCAGCAGTCCCAGCGCGAATTCCGGGGAGCTGTTTTTT. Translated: CASSPSANSGELFF.

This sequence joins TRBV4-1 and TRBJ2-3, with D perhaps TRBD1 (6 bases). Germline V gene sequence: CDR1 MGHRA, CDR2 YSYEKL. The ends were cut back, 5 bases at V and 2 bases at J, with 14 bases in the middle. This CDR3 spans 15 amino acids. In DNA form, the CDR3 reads TGCGCCAGCAGCAGCCGACAGGACAACACAGATACGCAGTATTTT. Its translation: CASSSRQDNTDTQYF.

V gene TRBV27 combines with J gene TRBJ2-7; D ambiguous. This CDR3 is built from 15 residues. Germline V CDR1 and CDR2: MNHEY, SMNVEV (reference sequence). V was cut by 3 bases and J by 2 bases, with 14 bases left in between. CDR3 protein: CASSLLREIPYEQYF. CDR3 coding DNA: TGTGCCAGCAGTTTGCTAAGAGAGATCCCCTACGAGCAGTACTTC.

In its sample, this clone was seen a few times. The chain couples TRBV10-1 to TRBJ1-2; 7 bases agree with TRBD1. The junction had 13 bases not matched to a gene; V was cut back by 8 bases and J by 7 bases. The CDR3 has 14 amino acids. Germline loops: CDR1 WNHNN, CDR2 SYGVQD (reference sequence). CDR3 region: CASSLKEGALGYTF. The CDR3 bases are TGCGCCAGCTCCTTAAAGGAGGGGGCTCTTGGCTACACCTTC.

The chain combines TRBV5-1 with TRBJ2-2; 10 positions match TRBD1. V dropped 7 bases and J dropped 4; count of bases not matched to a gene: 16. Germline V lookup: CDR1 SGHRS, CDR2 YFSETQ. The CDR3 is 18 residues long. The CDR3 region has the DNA TGCGCCAGCTTCGGGACCGTCAGACAGGGGGCAGTCACCGGGGAGCTGTTTTTT. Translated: CASFGTVRQGAVTGELFF. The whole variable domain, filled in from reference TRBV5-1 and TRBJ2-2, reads KAGVTQTPRYLIKTRGQQVTLSCSPISGHRSVSWYQQTPGQGLQFLFEYFSETQRNKGNFPGRFSGRQFSNSRSEMNVSTLELGDSALYLCASFGTVRQGAVTGELFFGEGSRLTVL.

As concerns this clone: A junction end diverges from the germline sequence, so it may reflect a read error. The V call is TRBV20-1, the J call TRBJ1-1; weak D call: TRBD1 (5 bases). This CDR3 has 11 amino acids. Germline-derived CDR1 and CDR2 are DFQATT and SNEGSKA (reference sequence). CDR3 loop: CSAPRRDGFIF. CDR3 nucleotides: TGCAGTGCTCCCCGGCGGGACGGCTTTATCTTT.

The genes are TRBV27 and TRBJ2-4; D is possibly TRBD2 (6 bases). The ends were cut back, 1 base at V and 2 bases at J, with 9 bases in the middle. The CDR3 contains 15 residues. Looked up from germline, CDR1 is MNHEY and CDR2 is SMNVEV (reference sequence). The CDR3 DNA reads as TGTGCCAGCAGTTTATATGGGGACTCCAAAAACATTCAGTACTTC. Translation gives CASSLYGDSKNIQYF.

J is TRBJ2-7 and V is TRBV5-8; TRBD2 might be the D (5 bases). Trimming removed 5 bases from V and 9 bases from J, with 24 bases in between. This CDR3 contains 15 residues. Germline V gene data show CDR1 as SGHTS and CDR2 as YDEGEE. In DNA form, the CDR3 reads TGTGCCAGCAGGGACTCTTGGGCGTCCTACGATCGGCAGTACTTC. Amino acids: CASRDSWASYDRQYF.

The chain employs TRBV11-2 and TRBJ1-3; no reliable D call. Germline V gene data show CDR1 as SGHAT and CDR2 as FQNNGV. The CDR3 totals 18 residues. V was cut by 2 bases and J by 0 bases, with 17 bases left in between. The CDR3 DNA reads TGTGCCAGCAGCTTACTACAACCCCGACGGCTCTCTGGAAACACCATATATTTT. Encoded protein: CASSLLQPRRLSGNTIYF.

This CDR3 reads CASSSASGLYEQYF. CDR3 bases: TGTGCCAGCAGCTCGGCTAGCGGACTTTACGAGCAGTACTTC. The chain couples TRBV7-8 to TRBJ2-7; 7 bases fit TRBD2. Trimming at V came to 4 bases and at J to 4 bases, leaving 7 bases not matched to a gene. The CDR3 consists of 14 residues. Looked up from germline, CDR1 is SGHVS and CDR2 is FQNEAQ. The entire variable domain, with the rest obtained from reference TRBV7-8 and TRBJ2-7, is as follows: GAGVSQSPRYKVAKRGQDVALRCDPISGHVSLFWYQQALGQGPEFLTYFQNEAQLDKSGLPSDRFFAERPEGSVSTLKIQRTQQEDSAVYLCASSSASGLYEQYFGPGTRLTVT.

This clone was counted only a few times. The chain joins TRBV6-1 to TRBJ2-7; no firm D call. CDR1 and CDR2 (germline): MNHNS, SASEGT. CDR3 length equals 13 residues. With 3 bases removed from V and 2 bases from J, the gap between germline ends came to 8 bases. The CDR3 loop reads CASSDYSPYEQYF. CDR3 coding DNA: TGTGCCAGCAGTGACTACAGCCCCTACGAGCAGTACTTC.

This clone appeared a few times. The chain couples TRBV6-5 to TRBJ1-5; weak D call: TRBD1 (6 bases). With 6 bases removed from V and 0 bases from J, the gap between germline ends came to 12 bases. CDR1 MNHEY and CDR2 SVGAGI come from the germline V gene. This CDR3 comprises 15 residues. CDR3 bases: TGTGCCAGCAGCCCGAGGGGGGATAGCAATCAGCCCCAGCATTTT. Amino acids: CASSPRGDSNQPQHF.

As DNA, the CDR3 is TGTGCCAGCAGCTTAACAGATAACTATATTGAAGCTTTCTTT. Its protein product is CASSLTDNYIEAFF. The V and J genes are TRBV5-4 and TRBJ1-1; D not certain. Per the germline V gene, CDR1 is SGHNT and CDR2 is YYREEE (reference sequence). This CDR3 is built from 14 residues. V lost 2 bases, J lost 7 bases, and 15 bases lay in between.

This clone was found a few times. The CDR3 sequence is CASSSRTGGYYGYTF. The CDR3 nucleotides read TGTGCCAGCAGCTCCAGGACAGGGGGCTACTATGGCTACACCTTC. The chain joins TRBV7-9 to TRBJ1-2; 11 positions match TRBD1. From germline, CDR1 is SEHNR and CDR2 FQNEAQ (reference sequence). This CDR3 is built from 15 residues. Trimming cost V 4 bases and J 3 bases; bases outside gene matches: 4.

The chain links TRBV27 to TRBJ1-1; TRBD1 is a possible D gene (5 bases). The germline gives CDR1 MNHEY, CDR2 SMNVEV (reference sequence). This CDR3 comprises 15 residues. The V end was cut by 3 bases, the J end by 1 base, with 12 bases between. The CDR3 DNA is TGTGCCAGCAGTTTGGATAGGGGATGGAACACTGAAGCTTTCTTT. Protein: CASSLDRGWNTEAFF.

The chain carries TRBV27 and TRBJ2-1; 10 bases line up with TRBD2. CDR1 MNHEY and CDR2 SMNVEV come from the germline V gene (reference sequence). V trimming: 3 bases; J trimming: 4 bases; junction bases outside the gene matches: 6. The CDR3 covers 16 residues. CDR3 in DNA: TGTGCCAGCAGTTTCCGGGCTAGCGGGAGTTACAATGAGCAGTTCTTC. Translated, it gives CASSFRASGSYNEQFF.

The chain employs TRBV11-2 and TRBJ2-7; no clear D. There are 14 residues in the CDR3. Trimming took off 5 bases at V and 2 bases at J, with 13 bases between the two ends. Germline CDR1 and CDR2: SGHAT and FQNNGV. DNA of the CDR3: TGTGCCAGCAGCCGCGCCGGCACCGCCTACGAGCAGTACTTC. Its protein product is CASSRAGTAYEQYF.

The CDR3 loop reads CATSRDRRGPNTGELFF. DNA for the CDR3: TGTGCCACCAGCAGAGATCGGCGGGGACCGAACACCGGGGAGCTGTTTTTT. V and J are TRBV15 and TRBJ2-2; tentatively, D is TRBD2 (6 bases). Trimming pared 0 bases from V and 0 bases from J, leaving 11 bases between. Germline loops: CDR1 LNHNV, CDR2 YYDKDF (reference sequence). The CDR3 consists of 17 residues.